These 20 T cell receptor beta chains share one sample of origin, sequenced in a study of CD8 T cells in ankylosing spondylitis. Findings and caveats of the study: Blood from ankylosing spondylitis patients appeared to carry a characteristic roughly eight-variant TCR beta motif.

One entry per CDR3 protein, called by TCRdb with MiXCR from the 5' RACE reads. The repertoire includes 300,000 to 400,000 distinct CDR3 sequences, approximately 20% of them detected once, and around 16% sits in the top ten. Antigens for these TCRs are unknown. Sequenced: blood, either unsorted or a sorted T cell fraction (not recorded which). These receptors were collected from a male donor with ankylosing spondylitis.

V gene TRBV30 combines with J gene TRBJ2-2; D is perhaps TRBD1 or TRBD2 (5 bases each). CDR3 length: 14 amino acids. In germline, CDR1 is GTSNPN, CDR2 SVGIG (reference sequence). Deletions cut 1 base from V and 1 base from J, with 7 bases between. CDR3 protein: CAWSAGGNTGELFF. CDR3 nucleotide sequence: TGTGCCTGGAGTGCTGGGGGGAACACCGGGGAGCTGTTTTTT.

In regard to this clonotype: The junction does not match germline at one end; this may be a read error. The chain is built from TRBV4-1 and TRBJ2-4; 11 positions agree with TRBD1. Germline CDR1 and CDR2: MGHRA and YSYEKL. This CDR3 is 17 amino acids long. The CDR3 reads CTSSQEGQGGSKNIQYF. Here the CDR3 DNA reads TGCACCAGCAGCCAAGAGGGACAGGGGGGGTCCAAAAACATTCAGTACTTC.

In its sample, this clonotype was seen many times. The DNA of the CDR3 is TGTGCCTGGAACACCGGGACTAGCGGGAGTGATGAGCAGTTCTTC. Translating gives CAWNTGTSGSDEQFF. The J gene is TRBJ2-1, the V gene TRBV30; TRBD2 agrees at 14 bases. The germline gives CDR1 GTSNPN, CDR2 SVGIG (reference sequence). With 4 bases clipped from V and 8 bases from J, the junction kept 7 bases outside the gene matches. The CDR3 sequence is 15 residues long.

The V and J genes are TRBV3-1 and TRBJ1-1, with no clear D. V was cut by 1 base and J by 10 bases, with 10 bases left in between. Germline V gene sequence: CDR1 LGHDT, CDR2 YNNKEL (reference sequence). The CDR3 covers 12 residues. The CDR3 sequence: CASSQVEGGAFF. The CDR3 region has the DNA TGTGCCAGCAGCCAAGTTGAGGGAGGAGCTTTCTTT.

The chain carries TRBV12-3 or TRBV12-4 and TRBJ2-3; 11 bases agree with TRBD2. V was clipped by 1 base and J by 7 bases; unmatched bases: 7. The CDR3 is 16 residues long. CDR3 DNA sequence: TGTGCCAGCAGTTTAGGACTAGCGGGACTCACTAATACGCAGTATTTT. It encodes CASSLGLAGLTNTQYF.

V gene TRBV3-1 combines with J gene TRBJ2-4; D perhaps matches TRBD2 (5 bases). CDR3 length equals 16 residues. The V end lost 3 bases, the J end lost 5 bases, and 17 bases lay between the germline ends. Germline V gene data show CDR1 as LGHDT and CDR2 as YNNKEL (reference sequence). This CDR3 is CASSQAIRSGENIQYF. The CDR3 coding sequence is TGTGCCAGCAGCCAGGCGATAAGGAGCGGTGAAAACATTCAGTACTTC.

This chain joins TRBV7-2 and TRBJ2-2; no reliable D call. There are 14 residues in the CDR3. The germline V and J ends were trimmed by 2 bases and 2 bases, with 6 bases remaining between them. Germline CDR1 is SGHTA and CDR2 is FQGNSA. This CDR3 is CASSLYRNTGELFF. CDR3 in DNA: TGTGCCAGCAGCTTATACAGAAACACCGGGGAGCTGTTTTTT.

This clonotype was detected only a few times. The chain couples TRBV27 to TRBJ2-7; 9 nucleotides align to TRBD2. With V trimmed by 10 bases and J by 7 bases, 17 bases remained unmatched. The CDR3 contains 15 residues. Germline V gene sequence: CDR1 MNHEY, CDR2 SMNVEV (reference sequence). CDR3 region: CATSLGSSGIWEQYF. The CDR3 DNA follows: TGTGCCACCAGCCTGGGGTCTAGCGGGATTTGGGAGCAGTACTTC.

The J gene is TRBJ1-1, the V gene TRBV5-1; D is undetermined. The CDR3 has 16 residues. Germline V gene data show CDR1 as SGHRS and CDR2 as YFSETQ. Between the trimmed V and J ends, which lost 4 bases and 1 base, there was a span of 17 bases. CDR3 in amino acids: CASSQPRGVGNTEAFF. As DNA, the CDR3 is TGCGCCAGCAGCCAACCTCGCGGGGTAGGGAACACTGAAGCTTTCTTT.

The chain uses TRBV28 and TRBJ1-3, with D perhaps TRBD1 (5 bases). This CDR3 has 16 residues. Germline-derived CDR1 and CDR2 are MDHEN and SYDVKM. V gave up 5 bases and J gave up 2 bases, with 16 bases separating them. The CDR3 coding sequence is TGTGCCAGCAGTCCTCGTTGGGGGATCCCTGGAAACACCATATATTTT. Translating gives CASSPRWGIPGNTIYF.

This clonotype was counted at least ten times. V and J are TRBV4-1 and TRBJ1-4, with D maybe TRBD1 (5 bases). The V end was cut by 1 base, the J end by 8 bases, with 5 bases between. This CDR3 is built from 12 residues. Per germline, CDR1 MGHRA and CDR2 YSYEKL. CDR3: CASSQGGEKLFF. DNA for the CDR3: TGCGCCAGCAGCCAAGGGGGGGAAAAACTGTTTTTT.

The chain combines TRBV12-5 with TRBJ2-7; 9 bases fit TRBD2. V lost 1 base and J lost 3; bases outside the gene matches: 13. The CDR3 loop spans 18 amino acids. CDR1 and CDR2 (germline): LGHNT, FRNRAP. CDR3 in amino acids: CASGLALAGTLDRYEQYF. The CDR3 DNA reads as TGTGCTAGTGGTTTGGCGCTAGCGGGGACTCTTGACCGCTACGAGCAGTACTTC.

This clonotype was observed a handful of times. The rearrangement uses TRBV25-1 and TRBJ1-4; no clear D. Germline CDR1 and CDR2: MGHDK and SYGVNS. V was pared by 4 bases and J by 10 bases, with 13 bases between. This CDR3 is 13 amino acids long. The CDR3 loop is CASSGSPGGKLFF. CDR3 nucleotide sequence: TGTGCCAGCAGTGGAAGCCCCGGTGGAAAACTGTTTTTT.

V gene TRBV20-1 combines with J gene TRBJ2-5, with 9 positions matching TRBD1. Germline CDR1 DFQATT, CDR2 SNEGSKA (reference sequence). The CDR3 runs 16 residues. V was clipped by 5 bases and J by 0 bases; unmatched bases: 10. The CDR3, as DNA: TGCAGTGCTTTCCACCCAGGGACAGGGTACCAAGAGACCCAGTACTTC. It specifies CSAFHPGTGYQETQYF.

This clonotype has only a few counts. The V call is TRBV2, the J call TRBJ1-1; D uncertain. The CDR3 contains 13 residues. V lost 7 bases and J lost 0, with 9 bases in between. CDR1 is SNHLY and CDR2 is FYNNEI in the germline V gene. The CDR3 spells CASNPAMNTEAFF. CDR3 DNA: TGTGCCAGCAATCCAGCAATGAACACTGAAGCTTTCTTT.

The V gene is TRBV6-5, the J gene TRBJ2-5; D ambiguous. Germline V gene sequence: CDR1 MNHEY, CDR2 SVGAGI. There are 12 residues in the CDR3. V gave up 6 bases and J gave up 4 bases, with 9 bases separating them. The DNA for the CDR3 is TGTGCCAGCAGGGCGACGGTAGAGACCCAGTACTTC. Translating it yields CASRATVETQYF.

The CDR3 region is CASSLSSGGRATGELFF. For the CDR3, the DNA is TGTGCCAGCAGTTTATCATCCGGGGGCAGGGCCACCGGGGAGCTGTTTTTT. This chain links TRBV27 with TRBJ2-2; D is tentatively TRBD1 or TRBD2 (6 bases each). This CDR3 has 17 amino acids. The V gene lost 0 bases and the J gene lost 4 bases, with 15 bases spanning the gap. CDR1 MNHEY and CDR2 SMNVEV come from the germline V gene (reference sequence).

This clonotype was recorded a few times. The chain joins TRBV4-2 to TRBJ2-7; 9 bases map to TRBD2. V lost 3 bases to trimming and J lost 2 bases; unmatched junction nucleotides: 5. CDR3 length: 15 residues. Per germline, CDR1 LGHNA and CDR2 YNFKEQ. The CDR3: CASSQVAGEPYEQYF. Here the CDR3 DNA reads TGTGCCAGCAGCCAGGTAGCGGGAGAGCCCTACGAGCAGTACTTC.

This sequence joins TRBV11-1 and TRBJ2-1, with D possibly matching TRBD2 (6 bases). Germline lookup yields CDR1 SGHAT and CDR2 FQDESV (reference sequence). The V and J ends lost 1 base and 7 bases respectively, with 11 bases between them. CDR3 size: 14 residues. CDR3 in amino acids: CASSLERGRNEQFF. CDR3 bases: TGTGCCAGCAGCTTAGAGCGAGGGAGGAATGAGCAGTTCTTC.

This clonotype was observed a few times. The J gene is TRBJ2-2, the V gene TRBV9, with TRBD2 identical over 12 bases. CDR1 is SGDLS and CDR2 is YYNGEE in the germline V gene. The CDR3 spans 16 residues. The trim removed 4 bases at V and 7 bases at J, leaving 8 bases unmatched. The CDR3 loop is CASSPRTSGIGGELFF. CDR3 in DNA: TGTGCCAGCAGCCCGAGGACTAGCGGGATTGGCGGGGAGCTGTTTTTT.